Given below is one T cell receptor beta chain in context. The antigen remains undetermined. V was pared by 5 bases and J by 4 bases, with 19 bases between. Germline CDR1 and CDR2: MNHEY and SVGEGT. CDR3 length: 16 residues. MiXCR was run by TCRdb on the 5' RACE reads, yielding one entry per CDR3 protein. The data contain about 92,000 distinct CDR3 sequences, approximately 12% of them seen just once; the ten biggest clones take up about two fifths. This sample is part of a study of spatial heterogeneity in lung cancer. Across the whole study: Averaged across combinations, each unique TCR and UMI pairing appeared more than ten times in raw reads, which were uncorrected. Study-wide findings and caveats: Resection blood, more than follow-up blood, showed ubiquitous expanded tumor TCRs.

The time point denotes: sample taken at primary tumor resection. The authors sequenced whole RNA from tumor, nontumor lung or frozen PBMC without sorting. The sequenced sample was PBMCs, obtained at surgery. The origin of this receptor is a male donor with early-stage non-small cell lung cancer. The V call is TRBV6-2 or TRBV6-3, the J call TRBJ2-3; D perhaps matches TRBD2 (8 bases). In DNA, the CDR3 is TGTGCCAGCAGTCCCCGGGAGGGGGCGATCCCAGATACGCAGTATTTT. Its translation is CASSPREGAIPDTQYF.